A single sample is the source of the 24 T cell receptor beta chains below, sequenced in a study of shared clonotypes between healthy human individuals. The repertoire was sequenced with immunoSEQ multiplex PCR; TCRdb's copy has only in-frame clones and lacks some. Of 2,500,000 or so clones in the sample, 90% to 95% were seen once. The material sequenced was naive CD4+ T cells from PBMCs. Subset defined: CD45RA+ positively selected. The receptors here all came from a man between 18 and 29 years old in good health. Some clones in this sample may be carry-over from other donors' samples.

The chain links TRBV18 to TRBJ1-2; D gene unclear. Germline CDR1 is KGHSH and CDR2 is LQKENI. The CDR3 totals 14 residues. V gave up 3 bases and J gave up 8 bases, with 16 bases separating them. CDR3 DNA sequence: TGTGCCAGCTCACCGGGTTCGGATTCAAGGGGCTACACCTTC. This encodes CASSPGSDSRGYTF. The full variable domain, its missing parts supplied by reference TRBV18 and TRBJ1-2, is NAGVMQNPRHLVRRRGQEARLRCSPMKGHSHVYWYRQLPEEGLKFMVYLQKENIIDESGMPKERFSAEFPKEGPSILRIQQVVRGDSAAYFCASSPGSDSRGYTFGSGTRLTVV.

The CDR3 protein is CAWSPRSRQHYTF. The DNA of the CDR3 is TGTGCCTGGAGTCCTAGATCGCGACAACACTACACCTTC. The V gene is TRBV30, the J gene TRBJ1-2; D gene uncertain. The V and J ends lost 2 bases and 10 bases respectively, with 17 bases between them. The CDR3 is 13 residues long. Per the germline V gene, CDR1 is GTSNPN and CDR2 is SVGIG (reference sequence).

This clone was seen once. The chain combines TRBV19 with TRBJ2-1, with TRBD2 matching 7 bases. Trimming cost V 6 bases and J 4 bases; bases outside gene matches: 3. Germline CDR1 is LNHDA and CDR2 is SQIVND (reference sequence). The CDR3 length is 13 residues. Here the CDR3 DNA reads TGTGCCAGTAGGGGGGGGAGGTACAATGAGCAGTTCTTC. This encodes CASRGGRYNEQFF.

Details on this clone: Other DNA sequences of this sample code for an identical CDR3. The chain is built from TRBV29-1 and TRBJ2-5; 7 bases line up with TRBD1. The CDR3 extends over 12 amino acids. Germline-derived CDR1 and CDR2 are SQVTM and ANQGSEA. The V gene end was trimmed by 5 bases and the J gene end by 5 bases; junction bases not matched to a gene: 5. CDR3 protein: CSVRQGGETQYF. The CDR3 coding sequence is TGCAGCGTTCGACAGGGTGGGGAGACCCAGTACTTC.

This chain joins TRBV5-1 and TRBJ2-2, with D unresolved. This CDR3 has 13 residues. V was pared by 2 bases and J by 5 bases, with 7 bases between. CDR1 and CDR2 (germline): SGHRS, YFSETQ. The CDR3 loop is CASSFSITGELFF. The CDR3 coding sequence is TGCGCCAGCAGCTTTAGTATAACCGGGGAGCTGTTTTTT.

The rearrangement joins TRBV2 to TRBJ1-5; D unresolved. With 7 bases removed from V and 1 base from J, the gap between germline ends came to 8 bases. The germline CDR1 and CDR2 sequences are SNHLY and FYNNEI. The CDR3 runs 13 residues. This CDR3 is CASTGLSNQPQHF. The CDR3 DNA reads as TGTGCCAGCACCGGGCTCAGCAATCAGCCCCAGCATTTT.

The chain combines TRBV6-5 with TRBJ2-7, with D possibly matching TRBD2 (6 bases). CDR3 length equals 16 residues. The V end lost 0 bases, the J end lost 2 bases, and 14 bases lay between the germline ends. In germline, CDR1 is MNHEY, CDR2 SVGAGI. CDR3 DNA: TGTGCCAGCAGTTACTCTTTGGCGGGGAGTACCTACGAGCAGTACTTC. Protein sequence: CASSYSLAGSTYEQYF.

The rearrangement uses TRBV30 and TRBJ1-3; possibly TRBD1 for D (5 bases). CDR1 is GTSNPN and CDR2 is SVGIG in the germline V gene (reference sequence). Trimming removed 4 bases at V and 0 bases at J, with 16 bases between. The CDR3 spans 16 residues. The CDR3 coding sequence is TGTGCCTGGAATAGGGGACCGTCCTTCTCTGGAAACACCATATATTTT. Amino acid sequence: CAWNRGPSFSGNTIYF.

The chain uses TRBV5-6 and TRBJ1-6; no reliable D call. This CDR3 is built from 14 residues. V was clipped by 0 bases and J by 6 bases, with 7 bases between them. Looked up from germline, CDR1 is SGHDT and CDR2 is YYEEEE. CDR3 DNA sequence: TGTGCCAGCAGCTTGGGGGCCGTTAATTCACCCCTCCACTTT. It yields the protein CASSLGAVNSPLHF.

J is TRBJ2-3 and V is TRBV5-5; 14 bases agree with TRBD2. V shed 4 bases and J 7 bases; nucleotides not matched to a gene: 17. The V gene's germline CDR1 is SGHKS and CDR2 YYEKEE (reference sequence). The CDR3 runs to 19 residues. CDR3 amino acids: CASSDRRGLAGVGINTQYF. CDR3 coding DNA: TGTGCCAGCAGCGACCGCCGGGGACTAGCGGGAGTTGGGATAAATACGCAGTATTTT.

The chain joins TRBV19 to TRBJ1-1, with a weak D call TRBD1 (6 bases). V was clipped by 7 bases and J by 3 bases, with 15 bases between them. CDR1 and CDR2 from the germline V gene are LNHDA and SQIVND (reference sequence). This CDR3 region has 14 residues. The CDR3 sequence is CASTVQGWDTEAFF. DNA of the CDR3: TGTGCCAGTACCGTACAGGGTTGGGACACTGAAGCTTTCTTT. Using reference TRBV19 and TRBJ1-1 for the parts outside the CDR3, the full variable domain is DGGITQSPKYLFRKEGQNVTLSCEQNLNHDAMYWYRQDPGQGLRLIYYSQIVNDFQKGDIAEGYSVSREKKESFPLTVTSAQKNPTAFYLCASTVQGWDTEAFFGQGTRLTVV.

J is TRBJ1-3 and V is TRBV7-8; tentatively, D is TRBD1 (5 bases). Germline loops: CDR1 SGHVS, CDR2 FQNEAQ. Trimming left V 2 bases short and J 2 bases short, with 7 bases between. The CDR3 sequence is 14 residues long. CDR3 sequence (DNA): TGTGCCAGCAGCTTACTGGGGGCTGGAAACACCATATATTTT. Translating it yields CASSLLGAGNTIYF.

The V gene is TRBV29-1, the J gene TRBJ1-3; D not certain. Trimming stripped 5 bases from V and 0 bases from J, with 14 bases between. Per the germline V gene, CDR1 is SQVTM and CDR2 is ANQGSEA. The CDR3 is 15 residues long. The CDR3 sequence is CSVTPPNVSGNTIYF. DNA for the CDR3: TGCAGCGTTACCCCACCAAACGTCTCTGGAAACACCATATATTTT.

The CDR3 DNA is TGTGCCAGTGGACGGCAGGGAGGGGAAGAGACCCAGTACTTC. This sequence encodes CASGRQGGEETQYF. The chain recombines TRBV19 with TRBJ2-5; TRBD2 agrees at 7 bases. Germline-derived CDR1 and CDR2 are LNHDA and SQIVND (reference sequence). The trim removed 8 bases at V and 3 bases at J, leaving 9 bases unmatched. This CDR3 contains 14 residues.

This clone was counted between two and nine times. This rearrangement joins TRBV28 to TRBJ1-5, with 9 nucleotides matching TRBD1. With 10 bases clipped from V and 1 base from J, the junction kept 2 bases outside the gene matches. The CDR3 is 13 amino acids. The germline V gene has CDR1 MDHEN and CDR2 SYDVKM. The CDR3 coding sequence is TGTGCCACTGACAGGGGGAGCAATCAGCCCCAGCATTTT. This codes for CATDRGSNQPQHF.

The chain carries TRBV5-6 and TRBJ2-1; TRBD1 matches 10 bases. CDR3 length: 16 residues. V was clipped by 4 bases and J by 2 bases; unmatched bases: 6. Germline-derived CDR1 and CDR2 are SGHDT and YYEEEE. DNA of the CDR3: TGTGCCAGCAGCAGGGGGACAGGGGCTGCCTACAATGAGCAGTTCTTC. This gives the protein CASSRGTGAAYNEQFF.

The chain is built from TRBV4-2 and TRBJ2-6; TRBD2 aligns across 9 bases. Trimming removed 5 bases from V and 1 base from J; junction bases left unmatched: 9. This CDR3 spans 18 amino acids. Per germline, CDR1 LGHNA and CDR2 YNFKEQ. The CDR3 region has the DNA TGTGCCAGCAGCTTACGGATGGCGGGGGGGTCTGGGGCCAACGTCCTGACTTTC. It encodes CASSLRMAGGSGANVLTF.

The chain is built from TRBV2 and TRBJ1-4; unclear D gene. CDR1 is SNHLY, CDR2 FYNNEI, per germline. This CDR3 comprises 13 residues. Deletions cut 3 bases from V and 8 bases from J, with 10 bases between. The CDR3 is CASSDRVPEKLFF. The CDR3 DNA sequence: TGTGCCAGCAGTGATCGGGTCCCAGAAAAACTGTTTTTT.

This clone was observed a single time. The V call is TRBV18, the J call TRBJ2-5; 7 nucleotides agree with TRBD2. CDR1 is KGHSH, CDR2 LQKENI, per germline. The CDR3 loop spans 19 amino acids. Germline trimming cut 3 bases from V and 1 base from J; bases unmatched to any gene: 17. CDR3 region: CASSPLPITSAQTQETQYF. In DNA, the CDR3 is TGTGCCAGCTCACCCCTCCCTATCACTAGCGCCCAAACCCAAGAGACCCAGTACTTC.

The V and J genes are TRBV18 and TRBJ2-2; D is unclear. This CDR3 is built from 17 residues. Germline V CDR1 and CDR2: KGHSH, LQKENI. Trimming took 3 bases from V and 0 from J, leaving 14 bases between them. Here the CDR3 DNA reads TGTGCCAGCTCACCCCAGAGCCGGAGCCCGAACACCGGGGAGCTGTTTTTT. Translated: CASSPQSRSPNTGELFF. Full variable domain (rest looked up from reference TRBV18 and TRBJ2-2): NAGVMQNPRHLVRRRGQEARLRCSPMKGHSHVYWYRQLPEEGLKFMVYLQKENIIDESGMPKERFSAEFPKEGPSILRIQQVVRGDSAAYFCASSPQSRSPNTGELFFGEGSRLTVL.

The chain recombines TRBV12-2 with TRBJ2-3; the D segment call TRBD2 is taken from the table without a DNA check. TRBV12-2 has pseudogene status. The CDR3 is 21 amino acids. CDR3 DNA sequence: TGTGCAAGTCGCTTAGCCGCGACTAGCGGGAGGTTTGGCCTCAACACAGATACGCAGTATTTT. Translated: CASRLAATSGRFGLNTDTQYF.

This chain uses TRBV7-3 with TRBJ1-3; D uncertain. Trimming stripped 2 bases from V and 0 bases from J, with 8 bases between. CDR3 length: 15 amino acids. Germline V CDR1 and CDR2: SGHTA, FQGTGA. The DNA for the CDR3 is TGTGCCAGCAGCTTATACGGGTACTCTGGAAACACCATATATTTT. This sequence encodes CASSLYGYSGNTIYF. Drawing the rest from reference TRBV7-3 and TRBJ1-3, the complete variable domain is GAGVSQTPSNKVTEKGKYVELRCDPISGHTALYWYRQSLGQGPEFLIYFQGTGAADDSGLPNDRFFAVRPEGSVSTLKIQRTERGDSAVYLCASSLYGYSGNTIYFGEGSWLTVV.

The rearrangement uses TRBV6-6 and TRBJ1-2; TRBD1 aligns across 8 bases. This CDR3 has 14 amino acids. Germline-derived CDR1 and CDR2 are MNHNY and SVGAGI (reference sequence). The V gene end was trimmed by 5 bases and the J gene end by 4 bases; junction bases not matched to a gene: 6. CDR3 loop: CASSGTGEFYGYTF. CDR3 nucleotide sequence: TGTGCCAGCAGTGGGACAGGCGAGTTCTATGGCTACACCTTC.

This rearrangement joins TRBV28 to TRBJ2-2; TRBD2 aligns across 13 bases. Germline trimming cut 10 bases from V and 5 bases from J; bases unmatched to any gene: 7. The germline CDR1 and CDR2 sequences are MDHEN and SYDVKM. This CDR3 spans 15 amino acids. In nucleotides, the CDR3 is TGTGCCACTGAAACGACTAGCGGGAGGACCGGGGAGCTGTTTTTT. It translates to CATETTSGRTGELFF.